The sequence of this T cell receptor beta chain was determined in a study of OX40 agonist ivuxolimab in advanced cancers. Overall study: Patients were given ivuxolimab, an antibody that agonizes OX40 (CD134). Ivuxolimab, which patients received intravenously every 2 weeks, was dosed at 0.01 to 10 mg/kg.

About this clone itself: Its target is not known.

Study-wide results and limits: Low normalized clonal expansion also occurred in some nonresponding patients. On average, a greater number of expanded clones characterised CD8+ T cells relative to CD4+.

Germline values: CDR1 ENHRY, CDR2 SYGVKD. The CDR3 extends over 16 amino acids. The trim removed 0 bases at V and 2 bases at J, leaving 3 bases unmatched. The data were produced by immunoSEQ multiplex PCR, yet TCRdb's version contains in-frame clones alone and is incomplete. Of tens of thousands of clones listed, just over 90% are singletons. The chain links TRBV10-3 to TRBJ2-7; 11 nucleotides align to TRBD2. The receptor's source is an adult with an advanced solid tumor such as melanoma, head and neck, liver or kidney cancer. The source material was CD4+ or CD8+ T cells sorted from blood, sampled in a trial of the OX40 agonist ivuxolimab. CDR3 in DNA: TGTGCCATCAGTGAGTCGGGACTAGCGGTAGCCTACGAGCAGTACTTC. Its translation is CAISESGLAVAYEQYF.